This record covers a single T cell receptor beta chain. Its matching antigen is unknown. The entry originates in a study of CD8+ T cells in alopecia areata. Study-wide results and caveats: An increase in clonality over normal scalp was evident in lesional scalp, especially alopecia totalis/universalis. TCR sharing across patients was less clear than in mice, possibly HLA-related. It was observed that many expanded lesional clones persisted in scalp and blood during tofacitinib.

V shed 5 bases and J shed 6 bases, with 7 bases lying between them. CDR3 length equals 11 residues. Per the germline V gene, CDR1 is MNHEY and CDR2 is SVGAGI. After isolation, RNA underwent reverse transcription to generate cDNA as the sequencing template. Measured with immunoSEQ multiplex PCR; TCRdb has only the in-frame clones, and not every one. This sample has about 140,000 clones, with around 83% found just once. Documented treatment: oral pan-JAK inhibitor, 5-10 mg twice daily. The V gene is TRBV6-5, the J gene TRBJ2-5; no clear D. The clonotype originates from a human donor with alopecia areata. This material consisted of CD8+ T cells sorted from blood, taken at week 4, from a patient treated with tofacitinib. CDR3 in amino acids: CASSSSKTQYF. CDR3 coding DNA: TGTGCCAGCAGTAGTTCGAAGACCCAGTACTTC.